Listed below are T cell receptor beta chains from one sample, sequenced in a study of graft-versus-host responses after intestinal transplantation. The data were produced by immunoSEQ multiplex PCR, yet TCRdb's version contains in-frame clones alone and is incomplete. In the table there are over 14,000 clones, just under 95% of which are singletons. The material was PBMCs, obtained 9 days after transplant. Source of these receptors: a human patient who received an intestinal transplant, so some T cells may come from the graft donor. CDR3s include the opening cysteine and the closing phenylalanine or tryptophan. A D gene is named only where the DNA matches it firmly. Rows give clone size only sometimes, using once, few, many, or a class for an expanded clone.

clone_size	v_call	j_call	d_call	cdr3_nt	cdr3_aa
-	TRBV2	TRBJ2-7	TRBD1	TGTGCCAGCAGTGACAGGGGGCATGGCGAGCAGTACTTC	CASSDRGHGEQYF
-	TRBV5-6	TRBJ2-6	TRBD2	TGTGCCAGCAGCTTTCGACTATTCGGCGGGAGGTCTGGGGCCAACGTCCTGACTTTC	CASSFRLFGGRSGANVLTF
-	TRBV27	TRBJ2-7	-	TGTGCCAGCAGTTTGACAGTTGCTACCTACGAGCAGTACTTC	CASSLTVATYEQYF
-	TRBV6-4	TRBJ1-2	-	TGTGCCAGCAGTGACGGTGGCTCTAGCTACACCTTC	CASSDGGSSYTF
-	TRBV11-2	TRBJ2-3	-	TGTGCCAGCAGCTTAGACCCTAACACAGATACGCAGTATTTT	CASSLDPNTDTQYF
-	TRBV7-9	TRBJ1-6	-	TGTGCCAGCATTCGGGGAGGGGACAATAATTCACCCCTCCACTTT	CASIRGGDNNSPLHF
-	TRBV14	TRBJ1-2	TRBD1	TGTGCCAGCAGCCAAGGACAGGGCCACTATGGCTACACCTTC	CASSQGQGHYGYTF
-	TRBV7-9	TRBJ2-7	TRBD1	TGTGCCAGCAGCTTATGGGACAGGCCGCCCTACGAGCAGTACTTC	CASSLWDRPPYEQYF
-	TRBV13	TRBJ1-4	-	TGTGCCAGCAGCCCCGACGGTGGGCAGGGCAATGAAAAACTGTTTTTT	CASSPDGGQGNEKLFF
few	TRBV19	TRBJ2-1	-	TGTGCCAGTAGTATATTGCTTTTGGATGAGCAGTTCTTC	CASSILLLDEQFF
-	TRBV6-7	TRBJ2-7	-	TGTGCCAGCAGTTACTCGACCAAGGGCTCCTACGAGCAGTACTTC	CASSYSTKGSYEQYF
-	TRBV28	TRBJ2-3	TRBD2	TGTGCCAGCAGCGCGTGGGTAGCGGGAGTTGATACGCAGTATTTT	CASSAWVAGVDTQYF
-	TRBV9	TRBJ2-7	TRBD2	TGTGCCAGCAGCGTAGGGGGGGGGACTAGCTCCTACGAGCAGTACTTC	CASSVGGGTSSYEQYF
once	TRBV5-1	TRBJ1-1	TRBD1	TGCGCCAGCAGCTTTAAGGGGGCCGGCACTGAAGCTTTCTTT	CASSFKGAGTEAFF
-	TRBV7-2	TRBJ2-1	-	TGTGCCAGCAGCTTATTCGCTAGCTTTGGCAATGAGCAGTTCTTC	CASSLFASFGNEQFF
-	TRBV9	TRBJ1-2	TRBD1	TGTGCCAGCAGCGTAGGCCAGGGGGCACATTATGGCTACACCTTC	CASSVGQGAHYGYTF
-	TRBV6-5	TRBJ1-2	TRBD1	TGTGCCAGCAGTTACTACAGGGGCAATGGCTACACCTTC	CASSYYRGNGYTF
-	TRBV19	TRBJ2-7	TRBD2	TGTGCCAGTAGTGCGGGGGACTCCTACGAGCAGTACTTC	CASSAGDSYEQYF
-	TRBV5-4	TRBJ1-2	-	TGTGCCAGCAGCTTGGCTGGGAGCGGGTGGGTCGGCTACACCTTC	CASSLAGSGWVGYTF
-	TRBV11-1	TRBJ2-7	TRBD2	TGTGCCAGCAGCTTAGGGACTAGCGGCCTCCGAGGCTACGAGCAGTACTTC	CASSLGTSGLRGYEQYF
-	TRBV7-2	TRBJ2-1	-	TGTGCCAGCAGCTTAGGGAATGAGCAGTTCTTC	CASSLGNEQFF
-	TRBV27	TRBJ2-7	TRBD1	TGTGCCAGCAATCCTACAGGGGTCTCCTACGAGCAGTACTTC	CASNPTGVSYEQYF
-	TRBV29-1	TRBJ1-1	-	TGCAGCGTTGAAGCAGGCACAGCTGAAGCTTTCTTT	CSVEAGTAEAFF
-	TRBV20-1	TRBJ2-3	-	TGCAGTGCTAGAGAGGACACGCAGTATTTT	CSAREDTQYF
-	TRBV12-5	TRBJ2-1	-	TGTGCTAGTGGTTTTCTGGGGGAGCAGTTCTTC	CASGFLGEQFF
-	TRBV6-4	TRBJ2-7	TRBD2	TGTGCCAGCATCAACTTACTAGCGGAGTACTACGAGCAGTACTTC	CASINLLAEYYEQYF
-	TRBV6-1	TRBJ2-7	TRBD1	TGTGCCAGCAGCGGACAGGGGCTATCTTACGAGCAGTACTTC	CASSGQGLSYEQYF
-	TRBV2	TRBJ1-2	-	TGTGCCACCCTCCTGGCGCAGGGTTACGGCTACACCTTC	CATLLAQGYGYTF